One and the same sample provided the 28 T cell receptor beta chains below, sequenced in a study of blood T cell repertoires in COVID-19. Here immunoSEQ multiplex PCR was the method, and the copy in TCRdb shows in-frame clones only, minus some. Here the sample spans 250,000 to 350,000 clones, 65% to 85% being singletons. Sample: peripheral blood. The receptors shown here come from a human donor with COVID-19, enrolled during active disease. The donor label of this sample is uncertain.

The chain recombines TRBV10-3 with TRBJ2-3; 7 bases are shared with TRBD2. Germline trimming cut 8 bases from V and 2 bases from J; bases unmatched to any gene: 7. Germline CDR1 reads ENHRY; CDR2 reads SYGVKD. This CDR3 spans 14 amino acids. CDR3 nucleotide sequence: TGTGCCATCGGGGAGGGGACTATCACAGATACGCAGTATTTT. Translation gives CAIGEGTITDTQYF.

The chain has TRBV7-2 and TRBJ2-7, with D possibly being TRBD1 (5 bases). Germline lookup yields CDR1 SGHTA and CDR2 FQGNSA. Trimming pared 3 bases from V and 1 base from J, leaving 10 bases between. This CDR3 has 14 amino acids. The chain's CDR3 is CASSLVQGSYEQYF. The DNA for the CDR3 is TGTGCCAGCAGCTTGGTCCAGGGATCCTACGAGCAGTACTTC.

CDR3 sequence: CASSIDSTNEKLFF. The CDR3 DNA sequence: TGTGCCAGTAGTATAGACTCAACTAATGAAAAACTGTTTTTT. This chain links TRBV19 with TRBJ1-4, with D unresolved. Germline assignment: CDR1 LNHDA and CDR2 SQIVND (reference sequence). Trimming removed 0 bases from V and 0 bases from J, with 2 bases in between. The CDR3 spans 14 residues.

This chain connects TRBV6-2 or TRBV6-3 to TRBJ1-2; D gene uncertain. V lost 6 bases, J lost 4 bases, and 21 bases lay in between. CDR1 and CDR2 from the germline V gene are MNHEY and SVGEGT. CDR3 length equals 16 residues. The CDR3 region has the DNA TGTGCCAGCAGCCTCAGATCAACGCTCCTTGGCTATGGCTACACCTTC. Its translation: CASSLRSTLLGYGYTF.

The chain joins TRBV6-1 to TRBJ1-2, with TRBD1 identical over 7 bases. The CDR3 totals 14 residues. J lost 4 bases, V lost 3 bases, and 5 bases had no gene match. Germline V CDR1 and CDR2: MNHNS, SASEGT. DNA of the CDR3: TGTGCCAGCAGTGAGTCGGGACAGATCTATGGCTACACCTTC. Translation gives CASSESGQIYGYTF.

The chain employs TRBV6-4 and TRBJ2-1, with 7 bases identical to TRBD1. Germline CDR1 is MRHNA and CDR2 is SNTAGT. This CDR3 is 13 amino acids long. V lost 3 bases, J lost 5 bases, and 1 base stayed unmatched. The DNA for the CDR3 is TGTGCCAGCAGTGAACAGGGGAACAATGAGCAGTTCTTC. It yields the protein CASSEQGNNEQFF.

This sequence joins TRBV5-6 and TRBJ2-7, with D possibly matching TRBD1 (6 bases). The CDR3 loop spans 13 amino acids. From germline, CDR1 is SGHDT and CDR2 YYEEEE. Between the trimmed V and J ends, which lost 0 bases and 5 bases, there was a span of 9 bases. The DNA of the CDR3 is TGTGCCAGCAGCTTGGACCGACAGGACGAGCAGTACTTC. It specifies CASSLDRQDEQYF.

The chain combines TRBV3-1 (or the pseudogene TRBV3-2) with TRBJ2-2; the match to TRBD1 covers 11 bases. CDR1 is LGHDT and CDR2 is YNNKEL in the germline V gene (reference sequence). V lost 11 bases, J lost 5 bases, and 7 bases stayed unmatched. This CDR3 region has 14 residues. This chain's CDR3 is CASLDRGLTGELFF. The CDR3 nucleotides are TGTGCCTCCTTGGACAGGGGGCTTACCGGGGAGCTGTTTTTT.

The CDR3 region is CASSSVREAFF. In DNA form, the CDR3 reads TGTGCCAGCAGCTCCGTCAGGGAAGCTTTCTTT. This chain links TRBV5-8 with TRBJ1-1; D unclear. Germline CDR1 and CDR2: SGHTS and YDEGEE. Trimming removed 3 bases at V and 8 bases at J, with 8 bases between. The CDR3 is made up of 11 amino acids.

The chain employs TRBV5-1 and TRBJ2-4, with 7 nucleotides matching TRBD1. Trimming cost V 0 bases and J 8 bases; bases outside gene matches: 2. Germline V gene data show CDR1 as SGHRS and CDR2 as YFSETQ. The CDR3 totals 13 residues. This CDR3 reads CASSLGQGDIQYF. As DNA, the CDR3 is TGCGCCAGCAGCTTGGGGCAGGGGGACATTCAGTACTTC.

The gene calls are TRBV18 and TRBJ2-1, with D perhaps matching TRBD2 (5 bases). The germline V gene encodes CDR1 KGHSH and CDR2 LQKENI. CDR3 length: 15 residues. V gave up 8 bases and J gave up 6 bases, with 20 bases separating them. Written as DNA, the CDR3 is TGTGCCAGCGGCACTTATCGGGAAGTCGCCAATGAGCAGTTCTTC. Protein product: CASGTYREVANEQFF.

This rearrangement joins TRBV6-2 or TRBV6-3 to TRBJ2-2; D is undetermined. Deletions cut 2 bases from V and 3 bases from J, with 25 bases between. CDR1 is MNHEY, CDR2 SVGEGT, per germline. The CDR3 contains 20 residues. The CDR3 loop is CASSYPTLVPTQTYTGELFF. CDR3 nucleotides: TGTGCCAGCAGTTACCCGACCCTCGTCCCGACACAGACATACACCGGGGAGCTGTTTTTT.

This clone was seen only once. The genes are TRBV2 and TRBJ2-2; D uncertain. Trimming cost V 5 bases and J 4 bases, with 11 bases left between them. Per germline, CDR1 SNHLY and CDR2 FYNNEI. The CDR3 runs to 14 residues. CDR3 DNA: TGTGCCAGCAGTTGGAGCCGTGGCACCGGGGAGCTGTTTTTT. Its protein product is CASSWSRGTGELFF.

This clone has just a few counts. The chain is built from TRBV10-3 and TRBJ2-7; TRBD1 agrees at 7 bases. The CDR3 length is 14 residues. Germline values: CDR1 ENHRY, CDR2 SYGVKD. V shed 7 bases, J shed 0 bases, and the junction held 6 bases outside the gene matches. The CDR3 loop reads CAITSGTVSYEQYF. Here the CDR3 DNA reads TGTGCCATCACGTCGGGGACAGTCTCCTACGAGCAGTACTTC.

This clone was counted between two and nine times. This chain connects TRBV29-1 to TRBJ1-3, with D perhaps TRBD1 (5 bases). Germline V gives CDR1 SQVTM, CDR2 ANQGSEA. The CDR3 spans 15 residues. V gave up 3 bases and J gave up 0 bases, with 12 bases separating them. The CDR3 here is CSVDPGLGSGNTIYF. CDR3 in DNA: TGCAGCGTTGACCCAGGGTTAGGCTCTGGAAACACCATATATTTT.

The CDR3 DNA reads TGTGCCAGTAGTCAAAACGGACTACAAGAGACCCAGTACTTC. This codes for CASSQNGLQETQYF. The V gene is TRBV19, the J gene TRBJ2-5; D perhaps matches TRBD2 (6 bases). Per the germline V gene, CDR1 is LNHDA and CDR2 is SQIVND (reference sequence). V lost 5 bases and J 2 bases, leaving 12 bases between the germline ends. This CDR3 region has 14 residues. Combining the CDR3 with reference TRBV19 and TRBJ2-5 gives the whole variable domain DGGITQSPKYLFRKEGQNVTLSCEQNLNHDAMYWYRQDPGQGLRLIYYSQIVNDFQKGDIAEGYSVSREKKESFPLTVTSAQKNPTAFYLCASSQNGLQETQYFGPGTRLLVL.

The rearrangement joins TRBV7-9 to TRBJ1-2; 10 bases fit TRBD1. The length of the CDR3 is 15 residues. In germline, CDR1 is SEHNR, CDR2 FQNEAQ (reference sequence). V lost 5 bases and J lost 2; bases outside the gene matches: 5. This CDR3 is CASSLGTGENYGYTF. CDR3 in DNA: TGTGCCAGCAGCCTGGGGACAGGGGAAAACTATGGCTACACCTTC.

In nucleotides, the CDR3 is TGTGCCAGCATCAGACTAGCCAACACCGGGGAGCTGTTTTTT. It is translated as CASIRLANTGELFF. This sequence joins TRBV11-2 and TRBJ2-2; 7 nucleotides agree with TRBD2. Germline lookup yields CDR1 SGHAT and CDR2 FQNNGV. The J segment lost 2 bases and the V segment lost 7 bases, leaving 4 bases of the junction unmatched. The CDR3 consists of 14 residues.

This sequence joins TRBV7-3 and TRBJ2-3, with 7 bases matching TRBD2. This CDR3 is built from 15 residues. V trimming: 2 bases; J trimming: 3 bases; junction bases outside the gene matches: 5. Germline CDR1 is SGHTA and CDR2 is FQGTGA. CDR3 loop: CASSLRGRGTDTQYF. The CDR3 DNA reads TGTGCCAGCAGCTTACGCGGGAGAGGGACAGATACGCAGTATTTT.

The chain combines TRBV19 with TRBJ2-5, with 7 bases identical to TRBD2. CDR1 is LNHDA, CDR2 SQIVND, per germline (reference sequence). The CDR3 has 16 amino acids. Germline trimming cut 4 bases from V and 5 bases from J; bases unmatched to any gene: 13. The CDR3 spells CASSTTGGGVRETQYF. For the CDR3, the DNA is TGTGCCAGTAGTACCACTGGGGGGGGAGTGAGGGAGACCCAGTACTTC. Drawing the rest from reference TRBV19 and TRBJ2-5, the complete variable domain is DGGITQSPKYLFRKEGQNVTLSCEQNLNHDAMYWYRQDPGQGLRLIYYSQIVNDFQKGDIAEGYSVSREKKESFPLTVTSAQKNPTAFYLCASSTTGGGVRETQYFGPGTRLLVL.

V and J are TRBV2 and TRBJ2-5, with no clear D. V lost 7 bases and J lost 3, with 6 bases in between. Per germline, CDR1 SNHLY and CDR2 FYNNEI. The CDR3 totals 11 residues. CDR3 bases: TGTGCCAGCACGGTTGAAGAGACCCAGTACTTC. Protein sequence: CASTVEETQYF.

In nucleotides, the CDR3 is TGTGCCAGCAGCCCATTCTTTACTAGTGACGGGGAGCTGTTTTTT. Amino acids: CASSPFFTSDGELFF. The chain combines TRBV7-9 with TRBJ2-2; the D gene is possibly TRBD2 (5 bases). The germline gives CDR1 SEHNR, CDR2 FQNEAQ (reference sequence). The ends were cut back, 5 bases at V and 7 bases at J, with 17 bases in the middle. This CDR3 contains 15 residues.

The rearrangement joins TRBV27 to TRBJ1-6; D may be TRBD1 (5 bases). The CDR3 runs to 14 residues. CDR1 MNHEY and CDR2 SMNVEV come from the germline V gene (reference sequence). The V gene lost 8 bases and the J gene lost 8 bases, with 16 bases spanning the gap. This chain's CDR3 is CASRSGTGDSPLHF. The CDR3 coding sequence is TGTGCCAGCCGCTCGGGCACAGGCGATTCACCCCTCCACTTT.

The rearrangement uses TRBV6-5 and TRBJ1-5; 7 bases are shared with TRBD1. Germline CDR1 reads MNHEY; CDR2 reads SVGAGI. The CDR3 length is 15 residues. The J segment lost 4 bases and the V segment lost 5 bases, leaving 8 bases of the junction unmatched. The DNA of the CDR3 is TGTGCCAGCAGTAGAGGGGGCGCGATAAATCAGCCCCAGCATTTT. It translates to CASSRGGAINQPQHF.

The DNA of the CDR3 is TGTGCCTGGGCGACAGGCGGGGAGACCCAGTACTTC. Translation gives CAWATGGETQYF. This sequence joins TRBV30 and TRBJ2-5; tentative D call: TRBD1 (6 bases). The ends were cut back, 5 bases at V and 5 bases at J, with 12 bases in the middle. In germline, CDR1 is GTSNPN, CDR2 SVGIG (reference sequence). The CDR3 totals 12 residues.

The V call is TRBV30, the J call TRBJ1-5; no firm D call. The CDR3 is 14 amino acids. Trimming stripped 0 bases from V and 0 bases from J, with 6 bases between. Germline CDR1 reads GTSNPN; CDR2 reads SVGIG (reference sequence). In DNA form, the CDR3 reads TGTGCCTGGAGTGTAATGTATAGCAATCAGCCCCAGCATTTT. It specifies CAWSVMYSNQPQHF. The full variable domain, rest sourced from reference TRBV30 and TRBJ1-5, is SQTIHQWPATLVQPVGSPLSLECTVEGTSNPNLYWYRQAAGRGLQLLFYSVGIGQISSEVPQNLSASRPQDRQFILSSKKLLLSDSGFYLCAWSVMYSNQPQHFGDGTRLSIL.

In DNA form, the CDR3 reads TGTGCCAGCAGTCCAGGCGTTGAGCCTAGCACAGATACGCAGTATTTT. Its protein is CASSPGVEPSTDTQYF. The chain carries TRBV6-6 and TRBJ2-3; D unresolved. The CDR3 loop spans 16 amino acids. The germline gives CDR1 MNHNY, CDR2 SVGAGI (reference sequence). V was trimmed by 5 bases and J by 0 bases, leaving 15 bases between them.

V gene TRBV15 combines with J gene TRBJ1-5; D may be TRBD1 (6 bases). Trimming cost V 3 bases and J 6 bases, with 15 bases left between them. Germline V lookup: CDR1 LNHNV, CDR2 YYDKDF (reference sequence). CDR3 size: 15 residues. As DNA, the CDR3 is TGTGCCACCAGCAGGGACAGTTCGGGTGGTCAGCCCCAGCATTTT. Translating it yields CATSRDSSGGQPQHF.